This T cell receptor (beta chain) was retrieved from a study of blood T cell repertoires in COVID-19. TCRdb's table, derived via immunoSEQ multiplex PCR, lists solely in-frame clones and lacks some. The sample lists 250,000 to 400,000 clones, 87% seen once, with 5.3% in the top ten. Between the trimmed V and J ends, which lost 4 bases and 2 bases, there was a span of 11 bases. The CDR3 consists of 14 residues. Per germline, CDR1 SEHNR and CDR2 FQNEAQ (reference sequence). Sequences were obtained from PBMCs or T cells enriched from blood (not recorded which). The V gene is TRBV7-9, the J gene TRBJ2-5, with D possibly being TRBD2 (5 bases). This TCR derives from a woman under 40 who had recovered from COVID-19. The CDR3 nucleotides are TGTGCCAGCAGCTCGGACTCTCAACAAGAGACCCAGTACTTC. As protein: CASSSDSQQETQYF.